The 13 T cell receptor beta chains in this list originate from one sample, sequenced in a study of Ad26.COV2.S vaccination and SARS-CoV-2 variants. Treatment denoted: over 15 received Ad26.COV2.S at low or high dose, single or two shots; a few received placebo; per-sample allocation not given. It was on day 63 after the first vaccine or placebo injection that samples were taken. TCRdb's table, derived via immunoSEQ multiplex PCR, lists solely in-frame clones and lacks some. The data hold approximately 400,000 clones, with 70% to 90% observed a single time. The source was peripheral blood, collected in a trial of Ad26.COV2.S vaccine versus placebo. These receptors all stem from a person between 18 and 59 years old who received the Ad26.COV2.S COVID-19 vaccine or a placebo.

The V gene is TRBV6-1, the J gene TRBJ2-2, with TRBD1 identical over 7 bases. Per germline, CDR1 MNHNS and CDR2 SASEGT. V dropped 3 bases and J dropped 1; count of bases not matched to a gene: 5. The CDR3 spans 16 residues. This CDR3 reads CASSERAGGNTGELFF. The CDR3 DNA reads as TGTGCCAGCAGTGAGAGGGCAGGGGGGAACACCGGGGAGCTGTTTTTT.

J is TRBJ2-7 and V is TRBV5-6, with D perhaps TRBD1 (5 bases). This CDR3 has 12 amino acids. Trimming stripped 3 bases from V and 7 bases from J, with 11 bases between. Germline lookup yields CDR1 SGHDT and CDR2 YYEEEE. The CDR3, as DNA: TGTGCCAGCAGCTACAATTCAGGGGAGCAGTACTTC. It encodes CASSYNSGEQYF. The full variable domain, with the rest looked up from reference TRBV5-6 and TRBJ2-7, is DAGVTQSPTHLIKTRGQQVTLRCSPKSGHDTVSWYQQALGQGPQFIFQYYEEEERQRGNFPDRFSGHQFPNYSSELNVNALLLGDSALYLCASSYNSGEQYFGPGTRLTVT.

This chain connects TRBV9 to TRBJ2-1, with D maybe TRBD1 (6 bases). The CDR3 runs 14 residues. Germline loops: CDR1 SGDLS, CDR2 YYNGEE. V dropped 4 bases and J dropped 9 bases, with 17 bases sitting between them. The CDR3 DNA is TGTGCCAGCAGCCGCTGGGGAACAGGGCCTGAGCAGTTCTTC. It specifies CASSRWGTGPEQFF.

CDR3 bases: TGTGCCAGCAGCTTAGACGCTGGCTACACCTTC. Its protein is CASSLDAGYTF. V usage is TRBV7-8 and J usage is TRBJ1-2, with D uncertain. V was clipped by 1 base and J by 7 bases, with 4 bases between them. Germline V gene sequence: CDR1 SGHVS, CDR2 FQNEAQ. The CDR3 has 11 residues.

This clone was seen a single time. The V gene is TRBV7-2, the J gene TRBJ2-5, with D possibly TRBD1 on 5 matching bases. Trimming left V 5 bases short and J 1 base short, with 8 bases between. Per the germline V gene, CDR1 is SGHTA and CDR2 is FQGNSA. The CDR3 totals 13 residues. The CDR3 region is CASSPGSQETQYF. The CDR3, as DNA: TGTGCCAGCAGCCCAGGGTCCCAAGAGACCCAGTACTTC.

CDR3 coding DNA: TGTGCCAGCAGCTTCCCGACTAGCGGGGGGTCCTACGAGCAGTACTTC. It specifies CASSFPTSGGSYEQYF. V usage is TRBV5-5 and J usage is TRBJ2-7, with 13 bases aligning to TRBD2. V was clipped by 2 bases and J by 1 base; unmatched bases: 3. The germline gives CDR1 SGHKS, CDR2 YYEKEE (reference sequence). The CDR3 contains 16 residues.

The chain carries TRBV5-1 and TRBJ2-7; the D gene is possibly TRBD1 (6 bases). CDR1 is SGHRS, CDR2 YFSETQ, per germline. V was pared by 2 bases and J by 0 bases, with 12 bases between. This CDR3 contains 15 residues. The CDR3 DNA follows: TGCGCCAGCAGCTTAACAGGGTCGAGCTCCTACGAGCAGTACTTC. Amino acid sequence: CASSLTGSSSYEQYF.

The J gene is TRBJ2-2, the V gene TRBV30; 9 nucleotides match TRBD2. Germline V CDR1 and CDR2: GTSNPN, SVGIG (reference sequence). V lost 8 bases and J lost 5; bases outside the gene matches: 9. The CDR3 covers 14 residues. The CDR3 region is CAGGGTSRTGELFF. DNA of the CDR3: TGTGCCGGAGGGGGGACTAGCAGGACCGGGGAGCTGTTTTTT.

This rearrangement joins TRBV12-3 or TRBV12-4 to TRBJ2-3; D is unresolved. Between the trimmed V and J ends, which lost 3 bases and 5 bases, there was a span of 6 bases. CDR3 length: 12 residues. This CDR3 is CASSLYGDTQYF. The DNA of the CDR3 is TGTGCCAGCAGTTTGTACGGAGATACGCAGTATTTT.

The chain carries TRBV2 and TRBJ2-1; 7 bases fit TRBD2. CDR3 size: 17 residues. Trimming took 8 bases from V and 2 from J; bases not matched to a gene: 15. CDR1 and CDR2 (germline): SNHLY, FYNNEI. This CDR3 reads CASRDYTHYSAYNEQFF. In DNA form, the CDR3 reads TGTGCCAGCCGGGACTACACTCATTATAGCGCCTACAATGAGCAGTTCTTC.

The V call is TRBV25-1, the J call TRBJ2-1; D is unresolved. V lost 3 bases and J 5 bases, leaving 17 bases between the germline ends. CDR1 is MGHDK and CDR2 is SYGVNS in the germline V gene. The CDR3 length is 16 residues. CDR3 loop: CASSEVTDRLHNEQFF. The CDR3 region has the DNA TGTGCCAGCAGTGAGGTGACGGACCGACTCCACAATGAGCAGTTCTTC.

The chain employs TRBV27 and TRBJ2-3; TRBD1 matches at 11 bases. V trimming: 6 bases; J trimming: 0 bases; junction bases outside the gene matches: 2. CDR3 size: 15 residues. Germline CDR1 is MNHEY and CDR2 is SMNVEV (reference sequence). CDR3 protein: CASSRDRGSTDTQYF. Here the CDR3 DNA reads TGTGCCAGCAGCCGGGACAGGGGGAGCACAGATACGCAGTATTTT.

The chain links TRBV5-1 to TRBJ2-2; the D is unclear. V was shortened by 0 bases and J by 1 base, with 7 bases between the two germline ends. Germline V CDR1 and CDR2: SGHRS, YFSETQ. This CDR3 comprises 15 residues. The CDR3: CASSLGHQNTGELFF. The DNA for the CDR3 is TGCGCCAGCAGCTTGGGACACCAGAACACCGGGGAGCTGTTTTTT.